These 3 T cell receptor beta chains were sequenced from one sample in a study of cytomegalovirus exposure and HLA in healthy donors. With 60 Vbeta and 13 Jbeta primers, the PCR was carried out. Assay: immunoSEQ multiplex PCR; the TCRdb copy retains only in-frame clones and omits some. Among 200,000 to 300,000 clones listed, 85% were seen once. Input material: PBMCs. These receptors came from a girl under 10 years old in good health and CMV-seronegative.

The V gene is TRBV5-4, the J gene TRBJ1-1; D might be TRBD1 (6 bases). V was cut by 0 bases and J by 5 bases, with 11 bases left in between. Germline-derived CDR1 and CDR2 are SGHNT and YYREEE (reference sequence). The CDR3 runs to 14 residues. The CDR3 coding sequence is TGTGCCAGCAGCTTGGACAGGGTGGGGACTGAAGCTTTCTTT. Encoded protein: CASSLDRVGTEAFF. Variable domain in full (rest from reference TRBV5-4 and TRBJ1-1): ETGVTQSPTHLIKTRGQQVTLRCSSQSGHNTVSWYQQALGQGPQFIFQYYREEENGRGNFPPRFSGLQFPNYSSELNVNALELDDSALYLCASSLDRVGTEAFFGQGTRLTVV.

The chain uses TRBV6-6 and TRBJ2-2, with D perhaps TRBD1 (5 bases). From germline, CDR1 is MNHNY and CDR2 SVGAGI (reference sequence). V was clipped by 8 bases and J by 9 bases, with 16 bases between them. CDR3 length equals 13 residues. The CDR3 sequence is CASSIQERRELFF. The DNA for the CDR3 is TGTGCCAGCTCAATACAGGAACGAAGGGAGCTGTTTTTT.

Written as DNA, the CDR3 is TGTGCCAGCTCCCCCCCGGGGCTAGCGGGACCTTACGAGCAGTACTTC. Residues: CASSPPGLAGPYEQYF. V and J are TRBV18 and TRBJ2-7, with TRBD2 identical over 9 bases. CDR1 is KGHSH, CDR2 LQKENI, per germline. This CDR3 contains 16 residues. After removal of 6 bases from V and 4 bases from J, the junction contained 13 bases not matched to a gene.